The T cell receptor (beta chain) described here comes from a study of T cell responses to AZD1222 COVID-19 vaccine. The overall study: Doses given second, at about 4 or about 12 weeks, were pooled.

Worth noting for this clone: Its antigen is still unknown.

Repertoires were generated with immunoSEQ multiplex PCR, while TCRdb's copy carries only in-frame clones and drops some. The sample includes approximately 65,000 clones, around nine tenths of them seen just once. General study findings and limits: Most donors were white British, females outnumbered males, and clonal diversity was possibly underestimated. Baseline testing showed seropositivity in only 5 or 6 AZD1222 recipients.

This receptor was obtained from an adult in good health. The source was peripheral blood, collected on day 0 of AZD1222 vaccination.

The CDR3 nucleotides read TGCGCCACCAACTCACACAACACCGGGGAGCTGTTTTTT. Protein: CATNSHNTGELFF. V is TRBV5-1 and J is TRBJ2-2; D is unclear. The CDR3 is 13 residues long. The V end lost 9 bases, the J end lost 2 bases, and 11 bases lay between the germline ends. Germline V gene data show CDR1 as SGHRS and CDR2 as YFSETQ.